Below are 26 T cell receptor beta chains sequenced from a single sample in a study of blood T cell repertoires in COVID-19. The repertoire was sequenced with immunoSEQ multiplex PCR; TCRdb's copy has only in-frame clones and lacks some. The sample consists of 230,000 or so clones, 70% to 90% of them appearing once. Sample: PBMCs or T cells enriched from blood (not recorded which). These receptors were taken from a woman in her forties or fifties who had been exposed to COVID-19.

The V and J genes are TRBV7-2 and TRBJ1-6; D call uncertain. The ends were cut back, 5 bases at V and 0 bases at J, with 14 bases in the middle. CDR1 and CDR2 (germline): SGHTA, FQGNSA. The CDR3 runs 17 residues. The CDR3: CASSIRIGSSYNSPLHF. DNA of the CDR3: TGTGCCAGCAGCATACGTATAGGGAGCTCCTATAATTCACCCCTCCACTTT.

V usage is TRBV2 and J usage is TRBJ1-4; D ambiguous. This CDR3 comprises 15 residues. V lost 8 bases and J 0 bases, leaving 13 bases between the germline ends. Germline assignment: CDR1 SNHLY and CDR2 FYNNEI. The CDR3 is CASGGRLSTNEKLFF. CDR3 coding DNA: TGTGCCAGCGGAGGCAGGCTTTCAACTAATGAAAAACTGTTTTTT.

The V gene is TRBV19, the J gene TRBJ1-5; D is uncertain. Germline V gene data show CDR1 as LNHDA and CDR2 as SQIVND (reference sequence). Deletions cut 4 bases from V and 5 bases from J, with 9 bases between. The CDR3 totals 13 residues. The CDR3 loop reads CASSTRLDQPQHF. CDR3 nucleotide sequence: TGTGCCAGTAGTACACGACTGGATCAGCCCCAGCATTTT.

The chain recombines TRBV6-4 with TRBJ2-3; TRBD2 is a possible D gene (6 bases). There are 14 residues in the CDR3. V was clipped by 5 bases and J by 4 bases, with 13 bases between them. Germline CDR1 is MRHNA and CDR2 is SNTAGT. The CDR3 loop is CASSPGTGADTQYF. The CDR3 nucleotides read TGTGCCAGCAGTCCCGGGACTGGGGCAGATACGCAGTATTTT.

The chain carries TRBV2 and TRBJ1-1, with 8 positions matching TRBD1. V trimming: 9 bases; J trimming: 5 bases; junction bases outside the gene matches: 5. The V gene's germline CDR1 is SNHLY and CDR2 FYNNEI. This CDR3 comprises 12 residues. The DNA of the CDR3 is TGTGCCAGTACAGGGGGAGGAACTGAAGCTTTCTTT. It is translated as CASTGGGTEAFF.

V gene TRBV24-1 combines with J gene TRBJ2-5, with D perhaps matching TRBD1 (6 bases). Germline V gene sequence: CDR1 KGHDR, CDR2 SFDVKD. V lost 5 bases to trimming and J lost 7 bases, with 16 bases between them. The CDR3 loop spans 14 amino acids. The CDR3 region is CATSGRQADGTQYF. The CDR3 DNA is TGTGCCACCAGTGGGAGACAGGCAGATGGGACCCAGTACTTC.

V usage is TRBV12-3 or TRBV12-4 and J usage is TRBJ1-1; a possible D gene is TRBD1 (6 bases). The CDR3 is 13 residues long. V was pared by 6 bases and J by 1 base, with 9 bases between. CDR3 amino acids: CASRARGNTEAFF. For the CDR3, the DNA is TGTGCCAGCAGGGCCAGGGGGAACACTGAAGCTTTCTTT.

The V and J genes are TRBV6-5 and TRBJ1-1; TRBD1 matches 7 bases. CDR1 is MNHEY, CDR2 SVGAGI, per germline. This CDR3 contains 14 residues. The V and J ends lost 5 bases and 11 bases, in that order; junction bases with no gene match: 14. CDR3 nucleotide sequence: TGTGCCAGCAGTCGCGCCCCCGAAGGGGGCGATGCTTTCTTT. Translated: CASSRAPEGGDAFF.

The chain carries TRBV7-2 and TRBJ1-3; 7 bases agree with TRBD1. This CDR3 has 15 amino acids. The ends lost 4 bases at V and 7 bases at J; junction bases unmatched: 10. Germline CDR1 reads SGHTA; CDR2 reads FQGNSA. CDR3 sequence reads: CASSSPTGWSNTIYF. The CDR3 coding sequence is TGTGCCAGCAGCTCACCGACAGGGTGGTCGAACACCATATATTTT.

This clone was picked up a small number of times. The chain recombines TRBV30 with TRBJ2-4; TRBD2 matches at 11 bases. Germline CDR1 is GTSNPN and CDR2 is SVGIG (reference sequence). V gave up 2 bases and J gave up 0 bases; unmatched junction bases: 3. The CDR3 has 16 amino acids. CDR3: CAWSIGTSGAKNIQYF. CDR3 in DNA: TGTGCCTGGAGTATAGGGACTAGCGGAGCCAAAAACATTCAGTACTTC.

The chain links TRBV28 to TRBJ2-3, with a tentative D call TRBD1 (5 bases). The length of the CDR3 is 14 residues. The germline gives CDR1 MDHEN, CDR2 SYDVKM. V lost 4 bases and J 4 bases, leaving 12 bases between the germline ends. DNA for the CDR3: TGTGCCAGCAGTTCATCAGGGTACCCAGATACGCAGTATTTT. Its translation: CASSSSGYPDTQYF.

The chain combines TRBV7-8 with TRBJ1-5; TRBD1 might be the D (6 bases). The germline V and J ends were trimmed by 1 base and 6 bases, with 16 bases remaining between them. The germline gives CDR1 SGHVS, CDR2 FQNEAQ. The CDR3 length is 16 residues. The CDR3 nucleotides are TGTGCCAGCAGCTTAGGGTTGGGGGGGCTCGGTCAGCCCCAGCATTTT. Protein: CASSLGLGGLGQPQHF.

The V call is TRBV5-6, the J call TRBJ1-1; a weak D match, TRBD1 (6 bases). Germline V gene data show CDR1 as SGHDT and CDR2 as YYEEEE. The V gene lost 4 bases and the J gene lost 6 bases, with 13 bases spanning the gap. The CDR3 is 13 residues long. As DNA, the CDR3 is TGTGCCAGCAGCCCTACAGGGTACGCTGAAGCTTTCTTT. Translating gives CASSPTGYAEAFF.

This clone was recorded once. The rearrangement links TRBV12-3 or TRBV12-4 to TRBJ1-2; the D gene is possibly TRBD1 (5 bases). V was pared by 6 bases and J by 4 bases, with 12 bases between. The CDR3 covers 13 residues. The CDR3 sequence is CASSPERGYGYTF. CDR3 nucleotides: TGTGCCAGCAGCCCCGAAAGGGGCTATGGCTACACCTTC.

The CDR3 here is CATSRGTATEAFF. The CDR3 nucleotides are TGTGCCACCAGCCGTGGGACAGCAACTGAAGCTTTCTTT. The genes are TRBV15 and TRBJ1-1; 7 nucleotides align to TRBD1. The CDR3 consists of 13 residues. V gave up 5 bases and J gave up 5 bases; unmatched junction bases: 5. Looked up from germline, CDR1 is LNHNV and CDR2 is YYDKDF (reference sequence).

V and J are TRBV27 and TRBJ1-1; possibly TRBD1 for D (5 bases). The CDR3 runs to 15 residues. Deletions cut 10 bases from V and 12 bases from J, with 30 bases between. Germline loops: CDR1 MNHEY, CDR2 SMNVEV (reference sequence). The CDR3 DNA reads as TGTGCCACACCAGAGCGCTCCGGCCCTCGACAGAGGTCTTTCTTT. Translation: CATPERSGPRQRSFF.

The chain couples TRBV9 to TRBJ2-3, with 8 bases that match TRBD2. This CDR3 spans 15 amino acids. Trimming cost V 0 bases and J 5 bases; bases outside gene matches: 5. CDR1 SGDLS and CDR2 YYNGEE come from the germline V gene. This CDR3 is CASSVAGGRVDTQYF. CDR3 bases: TGTGCCAGCAGCGTAGCGGGGGGGCGAGTAGATACGCAGTATTTT.

The V gene is TRBV19, the J gene TRBJ1-2; TRBD1 is a possible D gene (5 bases). In germline, CDR1 is LNHDA, CDR2 SQIVND (reference sequence). V was pared by 4 bases and J by 5 bases, with 14 bases between. The CDR3 is 14 amino acids. As DNA, the CDR3 is TGTGCCAGTAGTAGCGGGACCATAACGTATGGCTACACCTTC. It specifies CASSSGTITYGYTF.

The V call is TRBV28, the J call TRBJ1-2; unclear D gene. This CDR3 region has 14 residues. Germline-derived CDR1 and CDR2 are MDHEN and SYDVKM. Trimming removed 7 bases at V and 6 bases at J, with 18 bases between. Here the CDR3 reads CASTDGGPGNGYTF. The CDR3 DNA follows: TGTGCCAGCACGGACGGCGGACCCGGGAATGGCTACACCTTC.

This chain connects TRBV7-9 to TRBJ1-1; 7 bases line up with TRBD1. Germline trimming cut 6 bases from V and 0 bases from J; bases unmatched to any gene: 7. Per the germline V gene, CDR1 is SEHNR and CDR2 is FQNEAQ (reference sequence). The length of the CDR3 is 15 residues. The CDR3 DNA sequence: TGTGCCAGCAGGGGACAGCGAACTCTGAACACTGAAGCTTTCTTT. Its protein is CASRGQRTLNTEAFF.

The genes are TRBV12-5 and TRBJ1-1; D call uncertain. CDR1 LGHNT and CDR2 FRNRAP come from the germline V gene. The V end was cut by 7 bases, the J end by 1 base, with 10 bases between. There are 13 residues in the CDR3. CDR3 DNA: TGTGCTAGTGCCTTACAGCCGAACACTGAAGCTTTCTTT. The encoded protein is CASALQPNTEAFF.

On this clone itself: At one of its ends the junction is not consistent with the germline gene, which may arise from a read error. This rearrangement joins TRBV5-1 to TRBJ2-2, with D possibly being TRBD1 or TRBD2 (5 bases each). In germline, CDR1 is SGHRS, CDR2 YFSETQ. This CDR3 spans 15 amino acids. The CDR3 sequence: CANSLEAGIAGELFF. CDR3 in DNA: TGCGCCAACAGCTTGGAGGCAGGGATCGCCGGGGAGCTGTTTTTT.

The V call is TRBV18, the J call TRBJ1-1; 7 bases match TRBD1. J lost 5 bases, V lost 1 base, and 7 bases had no gene match. The CDR3 covers 15 residues. Germline loops: CDR1 KGHSH, CDR2 LQKENI. The chain's CDR3 is CASSPQGQSSTEAFF. The CDR3 coding sequence is TGTGCCAGCTCACCACAGGGACAGAGTTCAACTGAAGCTTTCTTT.

The chain is built from TRBV2 and TRBJ2-1, with TRBD2 as a possible D gene (5 bases). In germline, CDR1 is SNHLY, CDR2 FYNNEI. The ends were cut back, 5 bases at V and 3 bases at J, with 14 bases in the middle. The CDR3 spans 15 residues. In nucleotides, the CDR3 is TGTGCCAGCAGTAAGGACTCGCAGGACTACAATGAGCAGTTCTTC. Amino acids: CASSKDSQDYNEQFF.

The rearrangement joins TRBV7-9 to TRBJ1-4; 7 nucleotides match TRBD1. J gave up 0 bases and V 3 bases, and 10 bases lay outside the gene matches. Germline V CDR1 and CDR2: SEHNR, FQNEAQ (reference sequence). The CDR3 is made up of 18 amino acids. This CDR3 reads CASSFTGVYPTTNEKLFF. CDR3 nucleotide sequence: TGTGCCAGCAGCTTTACAGGGGTCTACCCCACAACTAATGAAAAACTGTTTTTT.

The gene calls are TRBV5-6 and TRBJ1-2, with D maybe TRBD1 (5 bases). The CDR3 totals 13 residues. Trimming took off 2 bases at V and 8 bases at J, with 13 bases between the two ends. The germline V gene has CDR1 SGHDT and CDR2 YYEEEE. Written as DNA, the CDR3 is TGTGCCAGCAGCTTTGGCAGGGCTCAAGGCTACACCTTC. This gives the protein CASSFGRAQGYTF. Combining the CDR3 with reference TRBV5-6 and TRBJ1-2 gives the whole variable domain DAGVTQSPTHLIKTRGQQVTLRCSPKSGHDTVSWYQQALGQGPQFIFQYYEEEERQRGNFPDRFSGHQFPNYSSELNVNALLLGDSALYLCASSFGRAQGYTFGSGTRLTVV.